These T cell receptor beta chains were read from a single sample in a study of cytomegalovirus exposure and HLA in healthy donors. Profiled with immunoSEQ multiplex PCR; TCRdb holds only in-frame clones, not every one. The sample yields some 140,000 clones, 80% seen once. Sequences were obtained from PBMCs. These TCRs come from a man between 25 and 39 years old in good health and CMV-seropositive. Each CDR3 is given with its conserved first and last residue. Fields, in order: J gene, V gene, D gene, clone size, CDR3 DNA, CDR3 protein. The D gene is left open where the match is weak. Part of the rows lack a size; the others show once, few, many or a class for expanded clones.

>TRBJ2-7|TRBV28|.|.
TGTGCCACACACGAAAACACGCTCTACGAGCAGTACTTC
CATHENTLYEQYF
>TRBJ2-1|TRBV9|TRBD2|.
TGTGCCAGCAGCCCGCGAGGAGATTGGACTAGCGGGAGGGATGAGCAGTTCTTC
CASSPRGDWTSGRDEQFF
>TRBJ2-5|TRBV6-1|.|.
TGTGCCAGCAGTGACAGAAGTCTAGCTGGGGAGACCCAGTACTTC
CASSDRSLAGETQYF
>TRBJ1-3|TRBV18|.|.
TGTGCCAGCTCACCCCGGACAGACTCTGGAAACACCATATATTTT
CASSPRTDSGNTIYF
>TRBJ2-1|TRBV10-3|TRBD1|.
TGTGCCATCAGTGGACAGGACAGGGGTCAATCCTACAATGAGCAGTTCTTC
CAISGQDRGQSYNEQFF
>TRBJ2-5|TRBV5-1|TRBD1|.
TGCGCCAGCAGCTCCAGGGGGCAGGTCTGGGAGACCCAGTACTTC
CASSSRGQVWETQYF
>TRBJ2-1|TRBV29-1|.|.
TGCAGCCCCCAAAGCGGGAATGAGCAGTTCTTC
CSPQSGNEQFF
>TRBJ2-1|TRBV4-1|.|.
TGCGCCAGCAGCCAAAGGGGGAATGAGCAGTTCTTC
CASSQRGNEQFF
>TRBJ2-3|TRBV7-2|TRBD2|.
TGTGCCAGCAGCTCCCAATCCCTAGCGGGAGAGGTTGGAGATACGCAGTATTTT
CASSSQSLAGEVGDTQYF
>TRBJ1-2|TRBV5-6|.|once
TGTGCCAGCAGCCGCGATCTCGGGAGGGTTGACTATGGCTACACCTTC
CASSRDLGRVDYGYTF
>TRBJ1-1|TRBV10-3|TRBD1|.
TGTGCCATCAGTTGGACAGGAGGGAACACTGAAGCTTTCTTT
CAISWTGGNTEAFF
>TRBJ2-1|TRBV10-1|TRBD1|.
TGCGCCAACCCGACAGGGGGCAACGAGCAGTTCTTC
CANPTGGNEQFF
>TRBJ2-1|TRBV7-9|.|.
TGTGCCAGCAGCTCCCCCAAGGACATGGACAATGAGCAGTTCTTC
CASSSPKDMDNEQFF
>TRBJ2-3|TRBV5-6|.|.
TGTGCCAGCAGCTTGGTGGGGAGGACAGATACGCAGTATTTT
CASSLVGRTDTQYF
>TRBJ1-1|TRBV5-6|.|.
TGTGCCAGCAGCTTCTTTCGGGACTCATGGTTGACTTTCTTT
CASSFFRDSWLTFF
>TRBJ1-6|TRBV9|.|.
TGTGCCAGCAGCGTAGTTCAGGGGCCAAATTCACCCCTCCACTTT
CASSVVQGPNSPLHF
>TRBJ2-2|TRBV7-9|TRBD2|.
TGTGCCAGCAGCTCGACTAGCGGGAGGGCGATTTCCGGGGAGCTGTTTTTT
CASSSTSGRAISGELFF
>TRBJ2-7|TRBV7-9|.|few
TGTGCCAGCAGCACTGACTACGAGCAGTACTTC
CASSTDYEQYF
>TRBJ2-3|TRBV9|TRBD2|.
TGTGCCAGCAGCGTTGGGGACTACACAGATACGCAGTATTTT
CASSVGDYTDTQYF
>TRBJ1-1|TRBV2|.|.
TGTGCCAGCAGTGATCCGTCAGGCAACACTGAAGCTTTCTTT
CASSDPSGNTEAFF
>TRBJ2-7|TRBV10-1|.|.
TGCGCCAGCTCCCCAGGGTCCTACGAGCAGTACTTC
CASSPGSYEQYF
>TRBJ2-2|TRBV5-1|.|.
TGCGCCAGCAGCCTGGAGGCCGGGGGAACGAACACCGGGGAGCTGTTTTTT
CASSLEAGGTNTGELFF
>TRBJ2-5|TRBV11-2|.|.
TGTGCCAGCAGCTTGCAAGCGGCTAGATATGGGGAGCAGTACTTC
CASSLQAARYGEQYF
>TRBJ2-5|TRBV28|TRBD2|.
TGTGCCAGCAGTTTAAGCGGGAGGGTTGAGACCCAGTACTTC
CASSLSGRVETQYF
>TRBJ1-4|TRBV4-2|TRBD1|once
TGTGCCAGCAGCCAAGCTTGGGACAGGGGTAATGAAAAACTGTTTTTT
CASSQAWDRGNEKLFF
>TRBJ2-5|TRBV5-1|.|.
TGCGCCAGTAAAACGACAGGACGACAAGAGACCCAGTACTTC
CASKTTGRQETQYF
>TRBJ2-1|TRBV29-1|TRBD2|.
TGCAGCGTTCGACCCGGGACTAGCGGTTCCAATGAGCAGTTCTTC
CSVRPGTSGSNEQFF
>TRBJ1-4|TRBV27|TRBD1|.
TGTGCCAGCAGTTTTCTGGATTTGACAGGGCCCGGGAAACTGTTTTTT
CASSFLDLTGPGKLFF
>TRBJ2-2|TRBV11-2|.|.
TGTGCCAGCAGCCCGAGCGAGATAGAGGGGGAGCTGTTTTTT
CASSPSEIEGELFF
>TRBJ1-1|TRBV5-1|TRBD1|.
TGCGCCAGCAGCTCTAGGGGGCCCCAGGGGAACACTGAAGCTTTCTTT
CASSSRGPQGNTEAFF
>TRBJ2-7|TRBV28|.|.
TGTGCGACTCGGAGCTCCTACGAGCAGTACTTC
CATRSSYEQYF
>TRBJ1-2|TRBV5-4|TRBD1|.
TGTGCCAGCAGCTTGGGGGGACAGGATAGTAACTATGGCTACACCTTC
CASSLGGQDSNYGYTF
>TRBJ2-7|TRBV25-1|TRBD2|once
TGTGCCAGCAGTGGGCGGGAGGGGTCCTACGAGCAGTACTTC
CASSGREGSYEQYF
>TRBJ1-5|TRBV28|TRBD1|.
TGTGCCAGCAGTTCCCGGACAGGGACCAATCAGCCCCAGCATTTT
CASSSRTGTNQPQHF
>TRBJ1-2|TRBV29-1|TRBD1|.
TGCAGCGTTGAAGGGACAGGGGGCTGGTATGGCTACACCTTC
CSVEGTGGWYGYTF
>TRBJ2-7|TRBV19|.|.
TGTGCCAGTAGTTCCGGACAAAAAAACGAGCAGTACTTC
CASSSGQKNEQYF
>TRBJ1-4|TRBV6-5|.|few
TGTGCCAGCAGTTACGGGACAAATAATGAAAAACTGTTTTTT
CASSYGTNNEKLFF
>TRBJ1-1|TRBV6-5|.|.
TGTGCCAGCACTGCTGACAGGTTAGTCACTGAAGCTTTCTTT
CASTADRLVTEAFF
>TRBJ1-3|TRBV5-6|.|.
TGTGCCAGCAGCTGGCGACTTGAATCTGGAAACACCATATATTTT
CASSWRLESGNTIYF
>TRBJ2-1|TRBV7-3|TRBD2|.
TGTGCCAGCAGCAAAACCGGGACTAGCGGGCCCAATGAGCAGTTCTTC
CASSKTGTSGPNEQFF
>TRBJ1-4|TRBV21-1|.|.
TGTGCCAGCAGCAACGACCGGGTGAGTTACCCAACTAATGAAAAACTGTTTTTT
CASSNDRVSYPTNEKLFF
>TRBJ2-4|TRBV9|TRBD1|.
TGTGCCAGCAGCCCCGGGACAGGTCGGAGCATTCAGTACTTC
CASSPGTGRSIQYF
>TRBJ2-1|TRBV15|TRBD1|.
TGTGCCACCAGCAGAGATGACAGGGGCTCCTACAATGAGCAGTTCTTC
CATSRDDRGSYNEQFF
>TRBJ2-2|TRBV28|TRBD1|.
TGTGCCAGCAGCTTGACAGGGTCGGCCACCGGGGAGCTGTTTTTT
CASSLTGSATGELFF
>TRBJ2-7|TRBV4-1|TRBD1|.
TGCGCCAGCAGCCACGTGGGACAGTCCACTTCCTACGAGCAGTACTTC
CASSHVGQSTSYEQYF
>TRBJ1-1|TRBV7-9|TRBD1|.
TGTGCCAGCAGCTTCCGACAGGGCGCGAACACTGAAGCTTTCTTT
CASSFRQGANTEAFF
>TRBJ2-5|TRBV6-1|.|.
TGTGCCAGCAGTTTAGACACCAGCGGGACCCAGTACTTC
CASSLDTSGTQYF
>TRBJ2-3|TRBV7-8|TRBD2|.
TGTGCCAGCAGCTTGGGGACTAGCGGAGTAGGCACAGATACGCAGTATTTT
CASSLGTSGVGTDTQYF
>TRBJ1-5|TRBV7-8|.|few
TGTGCCAGCAGTTCGCCGTCGGACAGCTATAGCAATCAGCCCCAGCATTTT
CASSSPSDSYSNQPQHF
>TRBJ2-7|TRBV28|TRBD2|.
TGTGCCGCCCGCCCTAGCGGGAGTCAAGAGCAGTACTTC
CAARPSGSQEQYF
>TRBJ2-1|TRBV5-1|TRBD2|few
TGCGCCAGCAGCCCGGGACTAGAAGCAAATGAGCAGTTCTTC
CASSPGLEANEQFF
>TRBJ2-1|TRBV5-6|.|.
TGTGCCAGTTCAAGCTGGAGCTCCTACAATGAGCAGTTCTTC
CASSSWSSYNEQFF
>TRBJ2-1|TRBV5-4|TRBD1|.
TGTGCCACCCTACCGGGACAGGGCTACAATGAGCAGTTCTTC
CATLPGQGYNEQFF
>TRBJ1-1|TRBV2|.|.
TGTGCCAGCAGTGAAAGGGGAACGGCTTTCTTT
CASSERGTAFF
>TRBJ1-1|TRBV28|.|.
TGTGCCAGCAGTTTAGGACAGACCTCTACGCGGAGAGCTTTCTTT
CASSLGQTSTRRAFF
>TRBJ2-7|TRBV15|.|.
TGTGCCACCAACTCCGGGACTGGAGCCTACGAGCAGTACTTC
CATNSGTGAYEQYF